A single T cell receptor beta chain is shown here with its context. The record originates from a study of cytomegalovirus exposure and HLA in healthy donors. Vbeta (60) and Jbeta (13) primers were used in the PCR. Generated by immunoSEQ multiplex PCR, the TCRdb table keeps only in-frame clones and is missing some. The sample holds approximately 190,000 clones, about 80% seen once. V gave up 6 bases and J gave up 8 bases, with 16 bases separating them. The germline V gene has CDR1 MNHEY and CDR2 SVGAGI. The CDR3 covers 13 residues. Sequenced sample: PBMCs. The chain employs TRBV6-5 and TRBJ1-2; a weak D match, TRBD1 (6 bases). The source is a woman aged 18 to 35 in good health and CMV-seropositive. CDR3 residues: CASSQGQREGYTF. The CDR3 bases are TGTGCCAGCAGCCAAGGACAGAGGGAAGGCTACACCTTC.